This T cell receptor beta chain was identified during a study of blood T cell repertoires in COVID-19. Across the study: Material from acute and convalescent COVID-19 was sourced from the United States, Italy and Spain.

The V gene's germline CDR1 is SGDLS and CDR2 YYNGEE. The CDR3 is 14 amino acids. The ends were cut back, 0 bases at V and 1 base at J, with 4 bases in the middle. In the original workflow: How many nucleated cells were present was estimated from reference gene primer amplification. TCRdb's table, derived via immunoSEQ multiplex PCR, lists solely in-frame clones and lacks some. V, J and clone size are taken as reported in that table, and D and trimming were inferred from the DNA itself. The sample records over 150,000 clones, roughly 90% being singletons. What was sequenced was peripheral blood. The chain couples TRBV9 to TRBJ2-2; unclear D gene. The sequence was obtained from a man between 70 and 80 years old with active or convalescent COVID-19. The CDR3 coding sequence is TGTGCCAGCAGCGTAGCAGTGAACACCGGGGAGCTGTTTTTT. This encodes CASSVAVNTGELFF.